This T cell receptor (beta chain) was profiled in a study of blood T cell repertoires in COVID-19 (TCRdb year 2020). General notes on the study: The collaborator samples originated in the United States, Italy and Spain and spanned the acute and convalescent phases of COVID-19. The material from the prospective study consisted of cDNA or gDNA derived from T cells, B-cell-depleted T cells, or PBMCs. Deeply sampled blood TCRbeta repertoires from subjects exposed to, actively infected with, or recovered from COVID-19 were included in the dataset. A freely available public database, intended as a resource for researchers studying the immune response to SARS-CoV-2, is where the repertoires were released. The samples were drawn from the first 160 participants of the ongoing ImmuneRACE study and from about 1,200 subjects provided by 6 global collaborators. Nearly every sample came with metadata listing a de-identified subject ID, COVID-19 status, age in years and sex. Where available, HLA class I and class II types were obtained from metadata supplied by the sample provider rather than from assay-based typing.

At one collaborating source in Seattle, patients were enrolled during active infection and were followed longitudinally through the course of disease. Each collaborating institution followed its own protocols to collect whole blood in K2EDTA tubes. For TCRbeta analysis, collaborator samples were shipped as frozen whole blood, as isolated PBMCs, or as DNA extracted from either sample type. Broader findings and caveats from the paper: The quantity of clinical and demographic metadata differed by source and by participant and was supplied without curation.

As concerns this clone: Which antigen it targets is not known. Base quality data are lacking; no much larger clone is found one base away.

TCRbeta CDR3 regions were amplified from genomic DNA using the immunoSEQ Assay, a bias-controlled multiplex PCR. The paper's processing steps were these. Nucleated cell counts per sample were estimated from amplification of reference gene primers within the assay. Sequence reads were collapsed and filtered to measure the absolute abundance of every unique TCRbeta CDR3 rearrangement. For each sample, productive Simpson clonality was calculated as the square root of Simpson's diversity index across productive rearrangements. The source is immuneACCESS, and TCRdb retained only in-frame sequences with V and J called. Part of the clones is not carried over; for the studies checked, unresolved V genes explain less than half of this, and the remainder is unexplained. D and trimming were read from the DNA, whereas the V and J calls and clone size are those reported in that table. This sample lists some 90,000 clones; approximately 88% were detected once. Less than 3.5% of the sample is held by the ten biggest clonotypes.

The cysteine opens and the phenylalanine closes a CDR3 of 16 amino acids. The only DNA kept is the CDR3, 48 bases in frame from the first base. Relative to germline, V is missing 3 bases and J is missing 2 bases, with 7 bases of the junction outside any gene match. CDR1 is given as MNHEY and CDR2 as SVGEGT, both from the germline V gene. The specimen sequenced was peripheral blood. Here the chain combines TRBV6-2 or TRBV6-3 and TRBJ2-3, with TRBD2 identical over 8 junction bases. This TCR was recovered from a man aged 45-60 years with COVID-19, enrolled during active disease. CDR3 loop: CASSYVRGGPTDTQYF. The nucleotide sequence is given as TGTGCCAGCAGTTATGTTCGGGGGGGCCCCACAGATACGCAGTATTTT.